Sequencing of this T cell receptor beta chain was carried out in a study of CD8+CD57+ T cells in acquired aplastic anemia. Study summary: The average for DNA from sorted CD4+ and CD8+ cells was roughly 3 ug.

Study conclusions and caveats: Patients had roughly 30 CD8+ CDR3 sequences in common with controls (the shared set).

In regard to this clonotype: Antigen specificity is unknown.

Those patients picked for sequencing had displayed CD8+CD57+ cell expansion on flow cytometry. Receipt of therapy had not occurred in any patient by the time of blood sampling. CDR3 length: 15 residues. Germline-derived CDR1 and CDR2 are DFQATT and SNEGSKA (reference sequence). Trimming took 4 bases from V and 4 from J; bases not matched to a gene: 5. Profiling that covered TCR beta VDJ and CDR3 relied on genomic DNA as its template. MiXCR, applied by TCRdb to the reads, yields one record per CDR3 protein. This table holds under 250,000 distinct CDR3 sequences, 55% to 65% found once. The chain links TRBV20-1 to TRBJ2-5, with 14 nucleotides matching TRBD2. What was sequenced was sorted CD4+, CD8+, or CD8+CD57+ T cells (not recorded which) from PBMCs. This receptor was taken from a human donor with aplastic anemia. The CDR3 bases are TGCAGTGCTATGAGACTAGCGGGGGGGCTAGAGACCCAGTACTTC. As protein: CSAMRLAGGLETQYF.